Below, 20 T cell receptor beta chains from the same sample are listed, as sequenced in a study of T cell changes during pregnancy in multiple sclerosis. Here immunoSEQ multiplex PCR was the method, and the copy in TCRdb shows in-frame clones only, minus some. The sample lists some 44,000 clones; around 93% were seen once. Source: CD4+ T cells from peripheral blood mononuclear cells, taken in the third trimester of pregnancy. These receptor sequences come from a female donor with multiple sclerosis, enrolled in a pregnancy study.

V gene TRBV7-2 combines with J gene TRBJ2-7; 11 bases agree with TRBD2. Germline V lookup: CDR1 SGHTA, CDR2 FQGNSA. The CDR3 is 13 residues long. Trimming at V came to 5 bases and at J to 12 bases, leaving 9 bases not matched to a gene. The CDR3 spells CASSPTSGKRMYF. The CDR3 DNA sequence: TGTGCCAGCAGCCCGACTAGCGGGAAGAGGATGTACTTC.

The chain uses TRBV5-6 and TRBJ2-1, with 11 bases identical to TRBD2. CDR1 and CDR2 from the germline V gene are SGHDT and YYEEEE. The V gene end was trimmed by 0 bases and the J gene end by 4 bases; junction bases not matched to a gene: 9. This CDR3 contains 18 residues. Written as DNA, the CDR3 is TGTGCCAGCAGCTTGGATCTTAGCGGGAGGGCCTCTTACAATGAGCAGTTCTTC. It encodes CASSLDLSGRASYNEQFF.

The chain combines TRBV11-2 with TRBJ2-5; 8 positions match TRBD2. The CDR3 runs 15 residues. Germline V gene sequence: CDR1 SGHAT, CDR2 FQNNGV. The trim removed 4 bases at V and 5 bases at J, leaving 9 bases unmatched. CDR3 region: CASSSAGGSYETQYF. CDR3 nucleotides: TGTGCCAGCAGCTCGGCGGGAGGTAGCTATGAGACCCAGTACTTC.

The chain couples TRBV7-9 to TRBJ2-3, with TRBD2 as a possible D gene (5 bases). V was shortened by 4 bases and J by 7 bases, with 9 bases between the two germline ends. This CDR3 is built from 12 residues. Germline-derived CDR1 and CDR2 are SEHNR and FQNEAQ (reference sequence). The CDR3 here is CASSYIGNTQYF. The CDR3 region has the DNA TGTGCCAGCAGCTATATCGGGAATACGCAGTATTTT.

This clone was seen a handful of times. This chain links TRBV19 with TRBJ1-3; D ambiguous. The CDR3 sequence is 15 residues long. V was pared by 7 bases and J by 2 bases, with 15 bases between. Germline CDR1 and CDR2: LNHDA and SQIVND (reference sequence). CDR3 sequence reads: CASIDPVLTGNTIYF. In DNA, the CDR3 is TGTGCCAGTATTGATCCGGTCCTAACTGGAAACACCATATATTTT.

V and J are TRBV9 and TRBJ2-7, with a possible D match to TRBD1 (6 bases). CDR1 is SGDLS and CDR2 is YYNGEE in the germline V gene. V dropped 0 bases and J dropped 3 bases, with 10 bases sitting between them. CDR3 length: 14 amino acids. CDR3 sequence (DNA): TGTGCCAGCAGCGTAGCCGCAGGGGACTACGAGCAGTACTTC. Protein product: CASSVAAGDYEQYF.

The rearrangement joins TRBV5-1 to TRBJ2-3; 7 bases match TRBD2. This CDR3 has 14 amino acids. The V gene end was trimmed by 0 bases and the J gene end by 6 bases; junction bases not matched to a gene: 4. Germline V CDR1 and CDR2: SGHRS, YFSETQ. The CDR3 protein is CASSLGGGSDTQYF. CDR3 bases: TGCGCCAGCAGCTTGGGGGGCGGGAGTGATACGCAGTATTTT. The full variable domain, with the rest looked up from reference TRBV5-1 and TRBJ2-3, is KAGVTQTPRYLIKTRGQQVTLSCSPISGHRSVSWYQQTPGQGLQFLFEYFSETQRNKGNFPGRFSGRQFSNSRSEMNVSTLELGDSALYLCASSLGGGSDTQYFGPGTRLTVL.

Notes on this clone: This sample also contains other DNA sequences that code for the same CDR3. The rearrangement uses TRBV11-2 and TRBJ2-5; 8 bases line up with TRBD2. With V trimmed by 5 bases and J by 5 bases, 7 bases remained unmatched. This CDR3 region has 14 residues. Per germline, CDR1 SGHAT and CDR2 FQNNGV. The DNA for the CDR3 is TGTGCCAGCAGCCTAAGCGGGAGCGGGGAGACCCAGTACTTC. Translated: CASSLSGSGETQYF.

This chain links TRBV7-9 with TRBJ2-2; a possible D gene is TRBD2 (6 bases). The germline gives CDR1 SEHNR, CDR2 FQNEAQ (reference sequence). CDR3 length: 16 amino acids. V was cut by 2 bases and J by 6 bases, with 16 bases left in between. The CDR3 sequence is CASSLTLAGSAGELFF. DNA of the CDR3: TGTGCCAGCAGCTTAACCCTTGCGGGGTCGGCCGGGGAGCTGTTTTTT.

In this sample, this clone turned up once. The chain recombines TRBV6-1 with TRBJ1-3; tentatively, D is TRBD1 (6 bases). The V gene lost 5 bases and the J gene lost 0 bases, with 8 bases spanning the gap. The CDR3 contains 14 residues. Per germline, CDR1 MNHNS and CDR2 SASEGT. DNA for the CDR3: TGTGCCAGCAGTTCGGACAGCTCTGGAAACACCATATATTTT. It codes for CASSSDSSGNTIYF.

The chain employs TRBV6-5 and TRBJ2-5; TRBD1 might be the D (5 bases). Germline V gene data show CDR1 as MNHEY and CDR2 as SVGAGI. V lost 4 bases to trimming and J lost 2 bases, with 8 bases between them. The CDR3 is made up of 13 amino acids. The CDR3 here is CASSWTSQETQYF. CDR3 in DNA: TGTGCCAGCAGTTGGACATCTCAAGAGACCCAGTACTTC.

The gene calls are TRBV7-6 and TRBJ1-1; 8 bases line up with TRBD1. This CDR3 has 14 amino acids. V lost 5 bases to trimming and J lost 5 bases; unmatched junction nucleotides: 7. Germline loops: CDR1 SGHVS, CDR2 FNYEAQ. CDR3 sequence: CASSAGGAATEAFF. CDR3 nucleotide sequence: TGTGCCAGCAGCGCAGGGGGCGCAGCTACTGAAGCTTTCTTT.

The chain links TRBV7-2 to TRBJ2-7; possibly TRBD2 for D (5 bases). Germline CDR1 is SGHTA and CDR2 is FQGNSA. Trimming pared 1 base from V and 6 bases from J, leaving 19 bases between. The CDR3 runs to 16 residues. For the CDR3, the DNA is TGTGCCAGCAGCTTAGATGGTCTAGCTCTGCCTGGCGAGCAGTACTTC. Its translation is CASSLDGLALPGEQYF.

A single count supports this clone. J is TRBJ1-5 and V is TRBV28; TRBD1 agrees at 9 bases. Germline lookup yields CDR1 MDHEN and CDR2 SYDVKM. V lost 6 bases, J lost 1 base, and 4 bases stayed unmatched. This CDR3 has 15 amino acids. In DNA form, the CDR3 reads TGTGCCAGCAGCACCGGGACAGGGAGCAATCAGCCCCAGCATTTT. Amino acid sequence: CASSTGTGSNQPQHF.

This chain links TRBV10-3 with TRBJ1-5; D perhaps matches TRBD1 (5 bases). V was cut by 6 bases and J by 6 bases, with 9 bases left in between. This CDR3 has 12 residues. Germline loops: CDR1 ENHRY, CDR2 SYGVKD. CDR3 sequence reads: CAIRGLGQPQHF. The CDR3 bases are TGTGCCATCAGGGGGCTGGGTCAGCCCCAGCATTTT.

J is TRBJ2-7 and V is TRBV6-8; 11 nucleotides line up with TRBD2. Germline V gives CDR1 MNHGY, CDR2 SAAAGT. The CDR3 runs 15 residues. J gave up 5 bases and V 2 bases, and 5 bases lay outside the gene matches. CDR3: CASSYVAGGPDEQYF. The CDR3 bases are TGTGCCAGCAGTTACGTAGCGGGAGGGCCGGACGAGCAGTACTTC.

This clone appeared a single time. CDR3 DNA sequence: TGCGCCAGCAGCCAAGTTCCGGGACAGGGAGGTCAGCCCCAGCATTTT. The encoded protein is CASSQVPGQGGQPQHF. The chain carries TRBV4-1 and TRBJ1-5, with TRBD1 matching over 9 bases. Germline V gene lookup returns CDR1 MGHRA and CDR2 YSYEKL. The CDR3 contains 16 residues. The trim removed 1 base at V and 6 bases at J, leaving 7 bases unmatched.

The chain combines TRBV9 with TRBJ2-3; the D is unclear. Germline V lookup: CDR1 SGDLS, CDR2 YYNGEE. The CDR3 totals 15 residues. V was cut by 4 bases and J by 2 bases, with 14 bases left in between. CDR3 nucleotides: TGTGCCAGCAGCCCACATCCGGGTTTCACAGATACGCAGTATTTT. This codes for CASSPHPGFTDTQYF.

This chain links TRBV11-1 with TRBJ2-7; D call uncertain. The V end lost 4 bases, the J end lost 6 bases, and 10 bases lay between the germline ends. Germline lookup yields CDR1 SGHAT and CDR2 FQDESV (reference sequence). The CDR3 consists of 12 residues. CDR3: CASSSLRVEQYF. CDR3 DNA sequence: TGTGCCAGCAGCTCCTTGAGAGTCGAGCAGTACTTC.

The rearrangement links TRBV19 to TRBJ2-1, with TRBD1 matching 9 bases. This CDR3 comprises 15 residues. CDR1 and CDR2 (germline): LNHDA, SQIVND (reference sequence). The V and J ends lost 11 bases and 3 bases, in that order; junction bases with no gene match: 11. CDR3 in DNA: TGTGCCTCCCGTACGGGACAGGGATTCTACAATGAGCAGTTCTTC. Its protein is CASRTGQGFYNEQFF.